The 20 T cell receptor beta chains in this list originate from one sample, sequenced in a study of neurological immune-mediated disorders. MiXCR was run by TCRdb on the 5' RACE reads, yielding one entry per CDR3 protein. The table records 39,000 or so distinct CDR3 sequences, roughly 4.8% of them present only once. Sequenced material: CD4+ T cells from blood. The receptors derive from a man aged 18 to 30 in good health.

This clonotype was recorded many times. J is TRBJ1-2 and V is TRBV12-3 or TRBV12-4; D not resolved. Trimming left V 1 base short and J 4 bases short, with 10 bases between. This CDR3 is built from 14 residues. The CDR3 loop is CASSLDGVGYGYTF. CDR3 coding DNA: TGTGCCAGCAGTTTAGACGGGGTCGGCTATGGCTACACCTTC.

This clonotype was seen at least ten times. V usage is TRBV5-1 and J usage is TRBJ1-2; 10 bases map to TRBD1. The ends lost 4 bases at V and 5 bases at J; junction bases unmatched: 5. The CDR3 extends over 14 amino acids. CDR1 is SGHRS, CDR2 YFSETQ, per germline. CDR3 in amino acids: CASSEGQGNYGYTF. Written as DNA, the CDR3 is TGCGCCAGCAGCGAGGGACAGGGGAATTATGGCTACACCTTC.

This clonotype was detected a few times. The gene calls are TRBV5-1 and TRBJ1-1; a weak D match, TRBD1 (5 bases). V was clipped by 0 bases and J by 5 bases, with 17 bases between them. Germline V gene data show CDR1 as SGHRS and CDR2 as YFSETQ. The CDR3 extends over 16 amino acids. The CDR3 is CASSLGAGSGITEAFF. In DNA, the CDR3 is TGCGCCAGCAGCTTGGGTGCAGGGTCTGGGATTACTGAAGCTTTCTTT.

This clonotype was detected ten times or more. The V and J genes are TRBV7-3 and TRBJ1-1, with D perhaps matching TRBD1 (6 bases). V lost 5 bases, J lost 4 bases, and 14 bases lay in between. The CDR3 extends over 14 amino acids. In germline, CDR1 is SGHTA, CDR2 FQGTGA. In DNA form, the CDR3 reads TGTGCCAGCAGCGCTCAGGGGAGCGGCACTGAAGCTTTCTTT. It is translated as CASSAQGSGTEAFF.

This clonotype has at least ten counts. The chain recombines TRBV20-1 with TRBJ2-4; no firm D call. This CDR3 is 15 amino acids long. CDR1 and CDR2 from the germline V gene are DFQATT and SNEGSKA (reference sequence). V lost 8 bases and J 3 bases, leaving 20 bases between the germline ends. The CDR3 reads CSLTDLQGYKNIQYF. The DNA of the CDR3 is TGCAGTTTAACCGACCTTCAAGGGTACAAAAACATTCAGTACTTC.

This clonotype was recorded at least ten times. The chain combines TRBV5-1 with TRBJ2-6; unclear D gene. Between the trimmed V and J ends, which lost 2 bases and 4 bases, there was a span of 4 bases. The CDR3 extends over 13 amino acids. CDR1 and CDR2 from the germline V gene are SGHRS and YFSETQ. CDR3 bases: TGCGCCAGCAGCTTAGACGGGGCCAACGTCCTGACTTTC. Translating gives CASSLDGANVLTF.

This clonotype appeared many times. The chain combines TRBV9 with TRBJ2-1; no definite D call. With 0 bases removed from V and 4 bases from J, the gap between germline ends came to 5 bases. The CDR3 covers 13 residues. Germline CDR1 is SGDLS and CDR2 is YYNGEE. CDR3 loop: CASSVVGYNEQFF. CDR3 bases: TGTGCCAGCAGCGTAGTAGGGTACAATGAGCAGTTCTTC.

This clonotype was seen ten or more times. This chain connects TRBV4-3 to TRBJ1-1; D is unclear. The CDR3 totals 13 residues. The germline V and J ends were trimmed by 4 bases and 5 bases, with 11 bases remaining between them. CDR1 and CDR2 from the germline V gene are LGHNA and YSLEER. The CDR3 region has the DNA TGCGCCAGCAGCCTCTTAGATTCAACTGAAGCTTTCTTT. Protein sequence: CASSLLDSTEAFF.

This clonotype was seen at least ten times. The chain joins TRBV2 to TRBJ2-5; 11 bases align to TRBD1. This CDR3 spans 18 amino acids. The V and J ends lost 5 bases and 2 bases, in that order; junction bases with no gene match: 13. CDR1 and CDR2 from the germline V gene are SNHLY and FYNNEI. For the CDR3, the DNA is TGTGCCAGCAGTCTACGGACAGGGGGCCTCCTTTTTCAAGAGACCCAGTACTTC. It encodes CASSLRTGGLLFQETQYF.

This clonotype was seen ten or more times. The chain carries TRBV19 and TRBJ1-5; a possible D gene is TRBD1 (6 bases). The CDR3 loop spans 17 amino acids. With 5 bases removed from V and 4 bases from J, the gap between germline ends came to 21 bases. Germline CDR1 and CDR2: LNHDA and SQIVND (reference sequence). The CDR3 is CASSLHPGAGMNQPQHF. The CDR3, as DNA: TGTGCCAGTAGTCTTCATCCGGGGGCCGGGATGAATCAGCCCCAGCATTTT.

This clonotype was detected ten times or more. The rearrangement joins TRBV9 to TRBJ2-7; D perhaps matches TRBD1 (5 bases). V gave up 0 bases and J gave up 0 bases, with 16 bases separating them. This CDR3 spans 17 amino acids. CDR1 and CDR2 from the germline V gene are SGDLS and YYNGEE. For the CDR3, the DNA is TGTGCCAGCAGCGTAGGGGGATGGACCGACAGCTCCTACGAGCAGTACTTC. It translates to CASSVGGWTDSSYEQYF. The whole variable domain, remainder taken from reference TRBV9 and TRBJ2-7, is DSGVTQTPKHLITATGQRVTLRCSPRSGDLSVYWYQQSLDQGLQFLIQYYNGEERAKGNILERFSAQQFPDLHSELNLSSLELGDSALYFCASSVGGWTDSSYEQYFGPGTRLTVT.

This clonotype has just a few counts. V and J are TRBV6-5 and TRBJ2-5; TRBD1 is a possible D gene (5 bases). V was shortened by 1 base and J by 1 base, with 10 bases between the two germline ends. The CDR3 runs to 15 residues. CDR1 and CDR2 from the germline V gene are MNHEY and SVGAGI. The CDR3 sequence is CASSYFRGAQETQYF. The CDR3 nucleotides are TGTGCCAGCAGTTACTTTCGTGGGGCCCAAGAGACCCAGTACTTC.

In its sample, this clonotype was seen many times. This chain links TRBV21-1 with TRBJ1-1; no DNA check was done on the table's D call, TRBD1. TRBV21-1 is labeled a pseudogene. The CDR3 is 17 residues long. For the CDR3, the DNA is TGTGCCAGCAGCAAAGTTGGGAGGGACAGGGAGTACACTGAAGCTTTCTTT. The encoded protein is CASSKVGRDREYTEAFF.

This clonotype showed up many times. The rearrangement uses TRBV6-5 and TRBJ2-3; D gene uncertain. Trimming took 3 bases from V and 2 from J, leaving 9 bases between them. Per the germline V gene, CDR1 is MNHEY and CDR2 is SVGAGI. The CDR3 has 14 amino acids. DNA of the CDR3: TGTGCCAGCAGTTATTTGGGGAACACAGATACGCAGTATTTT. Its protein product is CASSYLGNTDTQYF.

This clonotype was picked up many times. The chain links TRBV20-1 to TRBJ1-2; D is perhaps TRBD1 (5 bases). Germline values: CDR1 DFQATT, CDR2 SNEGSKA (reference sequence). The CDR3 totals 15 residues. V was shortened by 4 bases and J by 2 bases, with 17 bases between the two germline ends. The CDR3 bases are TGCAGTGCTATCCTATTGGGCAGGGAAAACTATGGCTACACCTTC. This gives the protein CSAILLGRENYGYTF.

The sample holds many counts of this clonotype. The chain recombines TRBV20-1 with TRBJ1-1; maybe TRBD1 (5 bases). Looked up from germline, CDR1 is DFQATT and CDR2 is SNEGSKA (reference sequence). Trimming took 6 bases from V and 1 from J, leaving 15 bases between them. The length of the CDR3 is 14 residues. Here the CDR3 reads CSAATSTGNTEAFF. Here the CDR3 DNA reads TGCAGTGCCGCTACGTCAACAGGGAACACTGAAGCTTTCTTT.

Many counts were recorded for this clonotype. The gene calls are TRBV5-8 and TRBJ2-1; D gene unclear. This CDR3 is built from 14 residues. V was trimmed by 4 bases and J by 3 bases, leaving 11 bases between them. The germline V gene has CDR1 SGHTS and CDR2 YDEGEE. The chain's CDR3 is CASSRYGNYNEQFF. CDR3 DNA sequence: TGTGCCAGCAGCCGCTATGGGAACTACAATGAGCAGTTCTTC.

In its sample, this clonotype was seen many times. The chain recombines TRBV6-5 with TRBJ2-3; 9 bases align to TRBD1. Germline V gene sequence: CDR1 MNHEY, CDR2 SVGAGI. CDR3 size: 15 residues. Trimming took 6 bases from V and 2 from J; bases not matched to a gene: 6. The DNA for the CDR3 is TGTGCCAGCAGCCCTGGGACAGGGTACACAGATACGCAGTATTTT. Its translation: CASSPGTGYTDTQYF.

This clonotype has a count of ten or more. The chain joins TRBV20-1 to TRBJ1-6; D is uncertain. This CDR3 has 17 amino acids. Germline-derived CDR1 and CDR2 are DFQATT and SNEGSKA (reference sequence). V shed 3 bases and J shed 0 bases, with 15 bases lying between them. CDR3 amino acids: CSARDSVSSSYNSPLHF. DNA of the CDR3: TGCAGTGCTAGGGACTCGGTTTCTAGCTCCTATAATTCACCCCTCCACTTT.

This clonotype was seen ten or more times. The J gene is TRBJ1-1, the V gene TRBV18; possibly TRBD1 for D (5 bases). CDR1 is KGHSH and CDR2 is LQKENI in the germline V gene. This CDR3 has 16 amino acids. V was shortened by 5 bases and J by 0 bases, with 16 bases between the two germline ends. The CDR3 sequence is CASSTGPSRMNTEAFF. CDR3 bases: TGTGCCAGCTCAACGGGACCTTCTCGTATGAACACTGAAGCTTTCTTT.